Below, 7 T cell receptor beta chains from the same sample are listed, as sequenced in a study of blood T cell repertoires in COVID-19. Libraries were prepared by immunoSEQ multiplex PCR; TCRdb keeps only in-frame clonotypes and omits some of them. The repertoire holds about 59,000 clones, with roughly 91% as singletons. The source material was peripheral blood. The receptor set was obtained from a human donor in a cohort sampled during active COVID-19.

CDR3 loop: CASREGQDLKNEQFF. CDR3 DNA sequence: TGTGCCAGCAGAGAGGGACAGGATCTTAAGAATGAGCAGTTCTTC. The chain recombines TRBV7-9 with TRBJ2-1; 8 nucleotides agree with TRBD1. This CDR3 is 15 amino acids long. The germline V gene has CDR1 SEHNR and CDR2 FQNEAQ (reference sequence). The junction had 11 bases not matched to a gene; V was cut back by 6 bases and J by 7 bases.

V usage is TRBV5-1 and J usage is TRBJ2-1, with D possibly matching TRBD2 (5 bases). Per germline, CDR1 SGHRS and CDR2 YFSETQ. The length of the CDR3 is 16 residues. V was cut by 2 bases and J by 0 bases, with 12 bases left in between. The CDR3 loop reads CASSFQAVSSYNEQFF. The DNA for the CDR3 is TGCGCCAGCAGCTTCCAAGCGGTCAGCTCCTACAATGAGCAGTTCTTC.

This chain links TRBV7-3 with TRBJ2-1; D not resolved. Germline lookup yields CDR1 SGHTA and CDR2 FQGTGA. This CDR3 comprises 14 residues. V shed 5 bases and J shed 7 bases, with 15 bases lying between them. The CDR3 sequence is CASSPKSLINEQFF. The CDR3 nucleotides are TGTGCCAGCAGCCCCAAAAGCCTAATTAATGAGCAGTTCTTC.

This rearrangement joins TRBV6-2 or TRBV6-3 to TRBJ2-7, with D perhaps matching TRBD2 (5 bases). The CDR3 consists of 15 residues. Germline CDR1 is MNHEY and CDR2 is SVGEGT. V was cut by 5 bases and J by 7 bases, with 21 bases left in between. CDR3 protein: CASSNLAADVPEQYF. Here the CDR3 DNA reads TGTGCCAGCAGTAACCTAGCTGCGGATGTTCCAGAGCAGTACTTC.

This chain connects TRBV12-5 to TRBJ2-5; TRBD2 matches 7 bases. V gave up 3 bases and J gave up 3 bases; unmatched junction bases: 7. Germline V CDR1 and CDR2: LGHNT, FRNRAP. The CDR3 is 15 amino acids. CDR3 sequence reads: CASGLVRGSKETQYF. The CDR3 DNA reads TGTGCTAGTGGTTTAGTGCGGGGGTCAAAAGAGACCCAGTACTTC.

This chain connects TRBV5-3 to TRBJ2-1; TRBD2 aligns across 12 bases. TRBV5-3 is an ORF; its function is uncertain. V was clipped by 4 bases and J by 8 bases; unmatched bases: 13. The CDR3 sequence is 17 residues long. CDR3 sequence (DNA): TGTGCCAGAAGCCTGACTAGCGGGAGATCTAAAGAACATGAGCAGTTCTTC. Translation: CARSLTSGRSKEHEQFF.

The V call is TRBV7-2, the J call TRBJ2-4, with 7 nucleotides matching TRBD1. Germline V gene lookup returns CDR1 SGHTA and CDR2 FQGNSA. This CDR3 is built from 17 residues. Trimming at V came to 0 bases and at J to 0 bases, leaving 5 bases not matched to a gene. The CDR3 region has the DNA TGTGCCAGCAGCTTAGCCCAGACAGGGATAGCCAAAAACATTCAGTACTTC. This codes for CASSLAQTGIAKNIQYF.